The source of this T cell receptor beta chain is a study of cytomegalovirus exposure and HLA in healthy donors. In the PCR, 60 Vbeta and 13 Jbeta primers were used. TCRdb keeps only in-frame clones here, not all; method: immunoSEQ multiplex PCR. The table shows some 180,000 clones, with about 82% occurring only once. Trimming took 0 bases from V and 0 from J, leaving 9 bases between them. The germline V gene encodes CDR1 SGHTA and CDR2 FQGNSA. The CDR3 runs 16 residues. The rearrangement links TRBV7-2 to TRBJ1-5; D call uncertain. Specimen: PBMCs. This TCR was sampled from a woman between 45 and 65 years old in good health and CMV-seronegative. For the CDR3, the DNA is TGTGCCAGCAGCTTAGCCCACAGCTATAGCAATCAGCCCCAGCATTTT. It codes for CASSLAHSYSNQPQHF.